The 29 T cell receptor beta chains listed next were all sequenced from one sample in a study of T cells in narcolepsy. Some clones are missing from TCRdb's copy, which holds only in-frame ones; the method was immunoSEQ multiplex PCR. The sample holds fewer than 40,000 clones, 70% to 85% seen once. Sequencing input: memory (CD45RA-) CD4+ T cells from blood. The receptor source for this set is a human donor in good health.

This clone is a singleton in its sample. CDR3 bases: TGTGCCAGCAGCTCCTCCGGGCCGGGGACTGAAGCTTTCTTT. As protein: CASSSSGPGTEAFF. The rearrangement joins TRBV7-3 to TRBJ1-1; D ambiguous. In germline, CDR1 is SGHTA, CDR2 FQGTGA. CDR3 length equals 14 residues. The V and J ends lost 4 bases and 5 bases respectively, with 14 bases between them. Complete variable domain (other parts from reference TRBV7-3 and TRBJ1-1): GAGVSQTPSNKVTEKGKYVELRCDPISGHTALYWYRQSLGQGPEFLIYFQGTGAADDSGLPNDRFFAVRPEGSVSTLKIQRTERGDSAVYLCASSSSGPGTEAFFGQGTRLTVV.

Details on this clone: At one end the junction does not follow the germline gene, possibly because of a read error. In the same sample, other DNA sequences code for this CDR3. The rearrangement joins TRBV6-1 to TRBJ1-1, with no clear D. Germline V gene sequence: CDR1 MNHNS, CDR2 SASEGT. The CDR3 totals 12 residues. The CDR3 DNA is TGTGCCAGCGGGGTGGGGTATACTGAAGCCTTCTTT. It translates to CASGVGYTEAFF.

CDR3 DNA sequence: TGTGCCAGCAGCGTGACCGGGACAGAAAATTCACCCCTCCACTTT. This gives the protein CASSVTGTENSPLHF. V gene TRBV9 combines with J gene TRBJ1-6; TRBD1 agrees at 7 bases. The junction had 6 bases not matched to a gene; V was cut back by 2 bases and J by 7 bases. CDR1 SGDLS and CDR2 YYNGEE come from the germline V gene. This CDR3 has 15 amino acids. Full variable domain (missing parts from reference TRBV9 and TRBJ1-6): DSGVTQTPKHLITATGQRVTLRCSPRSGDLSVYWYQQSLDQGLQFLIQYYNGEERAKGNILERFSAQQFPDLHSELNLSSLELGDSALYFCASSVTGTENSPLHFGNGTRLTVT.

This chain links TRBV14 with TRBJ1-1, with TRBD1 matching 7 bases. CDR1 is SGHDN, CDR2 FVKESK, per germline. Trimming removed 0 bases from V and 4 bases from J; junction bases left unmatched: 20. The CDR3 consists of 20 residues. In nucleotides, the CDR3 is TGTGCCAGCAGCCAAGATACGGAAGGGGGCTTTTGGGAGTCGCGCACTGAAGCTTTCTTT. This encodes CASSQDTEGGFWESRTEAFF. The full variable domain, its missing parts supplied by reference TRBV14 and TRBJ1-1, is EAGVTQFPSHSVIEKGQTVTLRCDPISGHDNLYWYRRVMGKEIKFLLHFVKESKQDESGMPNNRFLAERTGGTYSTLKVQPAELEDSGVYFCASSQDTEGGFWESRTEAFFGQGTRLTVV.

The CDR3 spells CASSFRGTGEQYF. The CDR3, as DNA: TGTGCCAGCAGCTTCCGCGGGACCGGCGAGCAGTACTTC. The gene calls are TRBV7-6 and TRBJ2-7, with D possibly TRBD2 on 6 matching bases. Germline V gives CDR1 SGHVS, CDR2 FNYEAQ. The CDR3 runs 13 residues. V was shortened by 3 bases and J by 6 bases, with 12 bases between the two germline ends.

V and J are TRBV2 and TRBJ2-5, with D tentatively TRBD2 (6 bases). CDR1 SNHLY and CDR2 FYNNEI come from the germline V gene. V dropped 7 bases and J dropped 2 bases, with 14 bases sitting between them. The CDR3 consists of 14 residues. This CDR3 reads CASTKMEGQETQYF. The CDR3 DNA sequence: TGTGCCAGCACCAAAATGGAGGGTCAAGAGACCCAGTACTTC.

The chain couples TRBV19 to TRBJ1-1; 10 nucleotides align to TRBD1. V lost 6 bases, J lost 4 bases, and 11 bases stayed unmatched. This CDR3 has 16 residues. Germline assignment: CDR1 LNHDA and CDR2 SQIVND (reference sequence). The CDR3 region has the DNA TGTGCCAGTAGCGCCAGGGGACAGGGGATAAGCACTGAAGCTTTCTTT. Residues: CASSARGQGISTEAFF.

This sequence joins TRBV6-1 and TRBJ1-4; D unresolved. This CDR3 is 15 amino acids long. Germline loops: CDR1 MNHNS, CDR2 SASEGT. Deletions cut 5 bases from V and 5 bases from J, with 15 bases between. The CDR3 DNA follows: TGTGCCAGCAGTACCCAGGACGGGGAGAATGAAAAACTGTTTTTT. It is translated as CASSTQDGENEKLFF.

This chain connects TRBV4-2 to TRBJ2-7, with D possibly TRBD1 on 5 matching bases. The V gene lost 1 base and the J gene lost 3 bases, with 13 bases spanning the gap. CDR1 is LGHNA and CDR2 is YNFKEQ in the germline V gene. This CDR3 region has 15 residues. The CDR3 DNA sequence: TGTGCCAGCAGCCAAGCACAGGAAATAGACTACGAGCAGTACTTC. Protein sequence: CASSQAQEIDYEQYF.

V and J are TRBV18 and TRBJ2-1; 9 positions agree with TRBD2. The V gene end was trimmed by 0 bases and the J gene end by 7 bases; junction bases not matched to a gene: 4. CDR1 is KGHSH, CDR2 LQKENI, per germline. This CDR3 has 15 amino acids. The CDR3 sequence is CASSPPVAGVNEQFF. CDR3 coding DNA: TGTGCCAGCTCACCACCGGTAGCGGGAGTGAATGAGCAGTTCTTC. The whole variable domain, remainder taken from reference TRBV18 and TRBJ2-1, is NAGVMQNPRHLVRRRGQEARLRCSPMKGHSHVYWYRQLPEEGLKFMVYLQKENIIDESGMPKERFSAEFPKEGPSILRIQQVVRGDSAAYFCASSPPVAGVNEQFFGPGTRLTVL.

The rearrangement links TRBV15 to TRBJ2-5; D may be TRBD2 (6 bases). The CDR3 is made up of 12 amino acids. Between the trimmed V and J ends, which lost 5 bases and 5 bases, there was a span of 9 bases. Looked up from germline, CDR1 is LNHNV and CDR2 is YYDKDF (reference sequence). CDR3 DNA sequence: TGTGCCACCAGCGAAGGGAGGGAGACCCAGTACTTC. Translating it yields CATSEGRETQYF.

This clone was counted between two and nine times. This chain uses TRBV27 with TRBJ1-1; a weak D match, TRBD1 (6 bases). This CDR3 contains 15 residues. Per the germline V gene, CDR1 is MNHEY and CDR2 is SMNVEV (reference sequence). V lost 1 base to trimming and J lost 4 bases, with 13 bases between them. CDR3: CASSLLGGHGTEAFF. The CDR3 DNA reads as TGTGCCAGCAGTTTATTAGGGGGTCACGGCACTGAAGCTTTCTTT.

The chain is built from TRBV2 and TRBJ2-3; the match to TRBD2 covers 8 bases. Germline V lookup: CDR1 SNHLY, CDR2 FYNNEI. The CDR3 is 17 residues long. The V and J ends lost 7 bases and 3 bases, in that order; junction bases with no gene match: 15. CDR3 DNA sequence: TGTGCCAGCAAAGAGGTTATGTTCGCGGGGGGAACAGATACGCAGTATTTT. It is translated as CASKEVMFAGGTDTQYF.

The genes are TRBV14 and TRBJ1-1, with TRBD1 identical over 8 bases. The V gene's germline CDR1 is SGHDN and CDR2 FVKESK. The V gene end was trimmed by 5 bases and the J gene end by 4 bases; junction bases not matched to a gene: 9. This CDR3 is built from 15 residues. The CDR3 nucleotides are TGTGCCAGCAGCTTACAGGGGGTAAGGGGCACTGAAGCTTTCTTT. It is translated as CASSLQGVRGTEAFF.

V and J are TRBV28 and TRBJ2-7, with D perhaps TRBD1 (6 bases). V was trimmed by 5 bases and J by 5 bases, leaving 22 bases between them. The CDR3 extends over 16 amino acids. Germline values: CDR1 MDHEN, CDR2 SYDVKM. In nucleotides, the CDR3 is TGTGCCAGCAGTACCCTTTCTACAGGGAAATACAACGAGCAGTACTTC. Translation gives CASSTLSTGKYNEQYF. The whole variable domain, remainder taken from reference TRBV28 and TRBJ2-7, is DVKVTQSSRYLVKRTGEKVFLECVQDMDHENMFWYRQDPGLGLRLIYFSYDVKMKEKGDIPEGYSVSREKKERFSLILESASTNQTSMYLCASSTLSTGKYNEQYFGPGTRLTVT.

The chain recombines TRBV19 with TRBJ1-1; perhaps TRBD1 as D (6 bases). CDR1 is LNHDA and CDR2 is SQIVND in the germline V gene (reference sequence). V was shortened by 3 bases and J by 12 bases, with 17 bases between the two germline ends. The CDR3 runs to 13 residues. The CDR3 nucleotides are TGTGCCAGTAGTATGTCTACAGGGCGGGAACCTTTCTTT. Protein product: CASSMSTGREPFF.

The CDR3 here is CASSRDSQPQHF. The DNA of the CDR3 is TGTGCCAGCAGTCGGGACAGCCAGCCCCAGCATTTT. The V call is TRBV6-6, the J call TRBJ1-5; 7 bases map to TRBD1. The CDR3 covers 12 residues. The V segment lost 5 bases and the J segment 7 bases; nucleotides outside the gene matches: 2. Germline V gives CDR1 MNHNY, CDR2 SVGAGI (reference sequence).

This rearrangement joins TRBV27 to TRBJ1-1; 7 positions agree with TRBD1. Germline lookup yields CDR1 MNHEY and CDR2 SMNVEV (reference sequence). The V gene end was trimmed by 4 bases and the J gene end by 4 bases; junction bases not matched to a gene: 12. This CDR3 has 16 residues. The CDR3 sequence is CASSSSRGDVGTEAFF. DNA for the CDR3: TGTGCCAGCAGTTCATCCAGGGGGGATGTCGGCACTGAAGCTTTCTTT.

The rearrangement joins TRBV15 to TRBJ1-5; D gene unclear. V lost 3 bases and J 10 bases, leaving 13 bases between the germline ends. The CDR3 sequence is 13 residues long. Germline loops: CDR1 LNHNV, CDR2 YYDKDF (reference sequence). CDR3 residues: CATSRVGEGPQHF. The CDR3 region has the DNA TGTGCCACCAGCAGGGTGGGAGAAGGCCCCCAGCATTTT.

This chain uses TRBV5-6 with TRBJ2-6; no clear D. V was cut by 0 bases and J by 4 bases, with 14 bases left in between. CDR3 length: 17 amino acids. Germline CDR1 reads SGHDT; CDR2 reads YYEEEE. CDR3 bases: TGTGCCAGCAGCTTGGGGGAAGGACGTCGCGGGGCCAACGTCCTGACTTTC. Its translation is CASSLGEGRRGANVLTF.

This rearrangement joins TRBV4-2 to TRBJ1-1, with 7 bases fitting TRBD1. This CDR3 region has 17 residues. The germline CDR1 and CDR2 sequences are LGHNA and YNFKEQ. Germline trimming cut 0 bases from V and 0 bases from J; bases unmatched to any gene: 7. CDR3 in DNA: TGTGCCAGCAGCCAAGAAGGGGACAGTAAGCTGAACACTGAAGCTTTCTTT. Translated: CASSQEGDSKLNTEAFF.

The V gene is TRBV7-9, the J gene TRBJ1-5, with D unclear. The CDR3 length is 15 residues. Looked up from germline, CDR1 is SEHNR and CDR2 is FQNEAQ (reference sequence). The V gene lost 1 base and the J gene lost 7 bases, with 14 bases spanning the gap. CDR3 nucleotide sequence: TGTGCCAGCAGCTTAGGCGGGCCCCGTTACCAGCCCCAGCATTTT. This sequence encodes CASSLGGPRYQPQHF.

This chain links TRBV30 with TRBJ2-7; 10 bases line up with TRBD2. Germline CDR1 GTSNPN, CDR2 SVGIG (reference sequence). There are 19 residues in the CDR3. The V gene end was trimmed by 0 bases and the J gene end by 3 bases; junction bases not matched to a gene: 17. The CDR3 DNA sequence: TGTGCCTGGAGTGTAGGCCCCTCTAGCGGGAGACGACGCCACTACGAGCAGTACTTC. It yields the protein CAWSVGPSSGRRRHYEQYF.

J is TRBJ1-4 and V is TRBV30, with 7 bases identical to TRBD1. This CDR3 contains 13 residues. Germline trimming cut 3 bases from V and 8 bases from J; bases unmatched to any gene: 6. Germline V gene data show CDR1 as GTSNPN and CDR2 as SVGIG (reference sequence). This chain's CDR3 is CAWRRTGREKLFF. CDR3 bases: TGTGCCTGGAGACGGACAGGACGAGAAAAACTGTTTTTT.

V and J are TRBV6-1 and TRBJ1-3; D remains ambiguous. CDR1 is MNHNS and CDR2 is SASEGT in the germline V gene. The CDR3 loop spans 16 amino acids. The germline V and J ends were trimmed by 3 bases and 0 bases, with 12 bases remaining between them. This chain's CDR3 is CASSDARPFSGNTIYF. CDR3 nucleotides: TGTGCCAGCAGTGATGCCAGGCCCTTCTCTGGAAACACCATATATTTT.

This chain uses TRBV5-4 with TRBJ1-1, with D perhaps TRBD1 (5 bases). V was cut by 10 bases and J by 1 base, with 14 bases left in between. The CDR3 covers 13 residues. Germline CDR1 is SGHNT and CDR2 is YYREEE (reference sequence). The CDR3 DNA is TGTGCCGCGGGTGGGGCGGGGAACACTGAAGCTTTCTTT. Translating it yields CAAGGAGNTEAFF.

The chain couples TRBV6-5 to TRBJ2-1, with D possibly TRBD2 on 7 matching bases. Trimming took 6 bases from V and 2 from J, leaving 14 bases between them. Germline CDR1 MNHEY, CDR2 SVGAGI. The CDR3 sequence is 15 residues long. The CDR3 is CASRGGGNTYNEQFF. The CDR3 DNA follows: TGTGCCAGCAGAGGGGGAGGGAACACCTACAATGAGCAGTTCTTC.

The V and J genes are TRBV6-1 and TRBJ1-1; D is ambiguous. CDR1 and CDR2 from the germline V gene are MNHNS and SASEGT. CDR3 length: 12 residues. Trimming pared 7 bases from V and 4 bases from J, leaving 10 bases between. The CDR3 is CASTKAGTEAFF. CDR3 in DNA: TGTGCCAGCACGAAAGCGGGCACTGAAGCTTTCTTT.

The rearrangement uses TRBV5-4 and TRBJ2-5; D not certain. V lost 2 bases and J 1 base, leaving 3 bases between the germline ends. CDR3 length equals 12 residues. Germline-derived CDR1 and CDR2 are SGHNT and YYREEE (reference sequence). The CDR3 DNA is TGTGCCAGCAGCTTCCCCCAAGAGACCCAGTACTTC. Residues: CASSFPQETQYF.